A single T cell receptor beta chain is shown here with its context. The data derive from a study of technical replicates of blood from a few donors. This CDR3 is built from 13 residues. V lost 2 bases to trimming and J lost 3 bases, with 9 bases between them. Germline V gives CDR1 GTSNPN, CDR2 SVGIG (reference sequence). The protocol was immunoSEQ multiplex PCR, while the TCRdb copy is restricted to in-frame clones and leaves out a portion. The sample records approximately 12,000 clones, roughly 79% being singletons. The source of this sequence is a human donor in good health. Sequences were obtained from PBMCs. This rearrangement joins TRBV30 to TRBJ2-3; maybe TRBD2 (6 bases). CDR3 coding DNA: TGTGCCTGGAGTTACCGGGGGACAGATACGCAGTATTTT. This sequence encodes CAWSYRGTDTQYF. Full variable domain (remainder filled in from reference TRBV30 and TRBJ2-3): SQTIHQWPATLVQPVGSPLSLECTVEGTSNPNLYWYRQAAGRGLQLLFYSVGIGQISSEVPQNLSASRPQDRQFILSSKKLLLSDSGFYLCAWSYRGTDTQYFGPGTRLTVL.